This is a list of T cell receptor beta chains from one sample in a study of T cell repertoires in cytomegalovirus infection. TCRdb fed the reads into MiXCR, producing one record per CDR3 protein. The sample holds about 740,000 distinct CDR3 sequences; approximately 40% are singletons and the top ten take around 2.8%. Sequenced sample: PBMCs. The receptors stem from a human donor in good health (CMV status not recorded). Some clones in this sample may be carry-over from other donors' samples. CDR3s include the opening cysteine and the closing phenylalanine or tryptophan. Fields, in order: D gene, clone size, V gene, J gene, CDR3 protein, CDR3 DNA. A D gene is named only where the DNA matches it firmly. Size tells how often a clone was seen (once, few, many) or the class of an expanded clone, and some rows leave it out.

D: TRBD2
size: .
V: TRBV23-1
J: TRBJ2-3
CDR3: CASTPGDSLLAGHTDTQYF
DNA: TGCGCCAGCACCCCCGGGGACTCCTTACTAGCGGGCCACACAGATACGCAGTATTTT

D: .
size: few
V: TRBV28
J: TRBJ1-4
CDR3: CASSLSAGSPTNEKLFF
DNA: TGTGCCAGCAGTCTTTCGGCCGGGAGTCCAACTAATGAAAAACTGTTTTTT

D: .
size: many
V: TRBV7-2
J: TRBJ1-5
CDR3: CASNFGQGYQPQHF
DNA: TGTGCCAGCAATTTCGGGCAGGGATATCAGCCCCAGCATTTT

D: .
size: .
V: TRBV20-1
J: TRBJ2-6
CDR3: CSARDPAAVNSGANVLTF
DNA: TGCAGTGCTAGAGACCCCGCTGCTGTTAACTCTGGGGCCAACGTCCTGACTTTC

D: .
size: few
V: TRBV6-6
J: TRBJ1-1
CDR3: CASSYSRSAPMNTEAFF
DNA: TGTGCCAGCAGTTACTCGAGGTCGGCACCGATGAACACTGAAGCTTTCTTT

D: .
size: few
V: TRBV12-3/TRBV12-4
J: TRBJ2-2
CDR3: CASRLTLDPTGELFF
DNA: TGTGCCAGCAGACTTACCTTAGACCCCACCGGGGAGCTGTTTTTT

D: TRBD1
size: few
V: TRBV10-3
J: TRBJ2-6
CDR3: CATHPTGQGASGANVLTF
DNA: TGTGCTACACATCCGACGGGACAGGGGGCTTCTGGGGCCAACGTCCTGACTTTC

D: .
size: .
V: TRBV28
J: TRBJ1-2
CDR3: CASSPTDRNYGDTF
DNA: TGTGCCAGCAGCCCAACCGACAGGAACTATGGCGACACCTTC

D: .
size: many
V: TRBV6-2/TRBV6-3
J: TRBJ1-6
CDR3: CASSAGRSTSSYNSPLHF
DNA: TGTGCCAGCAGTGCGGGACGTTCAACCAGCTCCTATAATTCACCCCTCCACTTT

D: TRBD2
size: few
V: TRBV5-1
J: TRBJ2-5
CDR3: CASSLIPSGGRETQYF
DNA: TGCGCCAGCAGCTTGATCCCTAGCGGGGGGAGAGAGACCCAGTACTTC

D: TRBD1
size: .
V: TRBV28
J: TRBJ1-1
CDR3: CASSSRQGVPGTEAFF
DNA: TGTGCCAGCAGTTCCCGACAGGGAGTTCCGGGCACTGAAGCTTTCTTT

D: .
size: .
V: TRBV6-5
J: TRBJ2-5
CDR3: CASSGTGTAQETQYF
DNA: TGTGCCAGCAGCGGAACCGGGACGGCGCAAGAGACCCAGTACTTC

D: .
size: .
V: TRBV7-9
J: TRBJ2-7
CDR3: CASSLKPVPGREQYF
DNA: TGTGCCAGCAGCTTAAAGCCCGTCCCCGGGCGCGAGCAGTACTTC

D: TRBD2
size: once
V: TRBV4-2
J: TRBJ2-5
CDR3: CASSQDPSGGQETQYF
DNA: TGTGCCAGCAGCCAAGACCCTAGCGGGGGACAAGAGACCCAGTACTTC

D: TRBD1
size: few
V: TRBV2
J: TRBJ2-2
CDR3: CASSEVDRGSTGELFF
DNA: TGTGCCAGCAGTGAAGTGGACAGGGGTAGCACCGGGGAGCTGTTTTTT

D: TRBD1
size: .
V: TRBV20-1
J: TRBJ1-5
CDR3: CSVGTGTGNQPQHF
DNA: TGCAGCGTAGGCACCGGGACAGGCAATCAGCCCCAGCATTTT

D: .
size: .
V: TRBV4-2
J: TRBJ2-6
CDR3: CASSQTTRGAIGANVLTF
DNA: TGTGCCAGCAGCCAAACCACCCGGGGGGCGATCGGGGCCAACGTCCTGACTTTC

D: .
size: .
V: TRBV18
J: TRBJ1-1
CDR3: CASSPSPISKGTEAFF
DNA: TGTGCCAGCTCACCATCCCCAATATCCAAGGGCACTGAAGCTTTCTTT

D: TRBD2
size: .
V: TRBV11-1
J: TRBJ2-7
CDR3: CASSLQAGAREQYF
DNA: TGTGCCAGCAGCTTGCAAGCGGGAGCCCGCGAGCAGTACTTC

D: .
size: once
V: TRBV2
J: TRBJ2-7
CDR3: CASRRNSYEQYF
DNA: TGTGCCAGCAGGCGGAACTCCTACGAGCAGTACTTC

D: .
size: .
V: TRBV29-1
J: TRBJ1-5
CDR3: CSVSPGINQPQHF
DNA: TGCAGCGTTAGTCCGGGAATCAATCAGCCCCAGCATTTT

D: .
size: .
V: TRBV28
J: TRBJ2-7
CDR3: CDSSIQISYGQYF
DNA: TGTGACAGCAGTATACAGATATCCTACGGGCAGTACTTC

D: .
size: few
V: TRBV6-2/TRBV6-3
J: TRBJ2-1
CDR3: CASIRDRRSSYNEQFF
DNA: TGTGCCAGCATTCGGGACCGGAGGAGCTCCTACAATGAGCAGTTCTTC

D: TRBD1
size: .
V: TRBV7-3
J: TRBJ2-7
CDR3: CASSRRQGYEQYF
DNA: TGTGCCAGCAGCCGGAGACAGGGCTACGAGCAGTACTTC

D: .
size: few
V: TRBV27
J: TRBJ2-7
CDR3: CASSLVGAHREQYF
DNA: TGTGCCAGCAGTTTAGTGGGGGCCCATCGGGAGCAGTACTTC

D: TRBD1
size: few
V: TRBV4-1
J: TRBJ1-6
CDR3: CASSQEMVSGTARSPLHF
DNA: TGCGCCAGCAGCCAAGAAATGGTGTCAGGGACAGCTAGATCACCCCTCCACTTT

D: TRBD2
size: .
V: TRBV6-2/TRBV6-3
J: TRBJ2-7
CDR3: CASKITTVLGRGTIYEQYF
DNA: TGTGCCAGCAAGATTACCACCGTCTTAGGGCGGGGGACGATCTACGAGCAGTACTTC

D: .
size: .
V: TRBV4-1
J: TRBJ2-2
CDR3: CASSQAGTFPPTGELFF
DNA: TGCGCCAGCAGCCAAGCCGGGACTTTCCCTCCCACCGGGGAGCTGTTTTTT

D: TRBD1
size: .
V: TRBV27
J: TRBJ2-7
CDR3: CASSPTGGFPYEQYF
DNA: TGTGCCAGCAGCCCCACAGGGGGTTTCCCCTACGAGCAGTACTTC

D: .
size: few
V: TRBV12-3/TRBV12-4
J: TRBJ2-1
CDR3: CATKGGYNEQFF
DNA: TGTGCCACTAAGGGCGGGTACAATGAGCAGTTCTTC

D: .
size: few
V: TRBV7-2
J: TRBJ2-3
CDR3: CASSYQGYSSTDTQYF
DNA: TGTGCCAGCAGCTACCAGGGATATTCTAGCACAGATACGCAGTATTTT

D: .
size: .
V: TRBV20-1
J: TRBJ2-3
CDR3: CSARKVGTDTQYF
DNA: TGCAGTGCTAGAAAGGTCGGCACAGATACGCAGTATTTT

D: .
size: .
V: TRBV29-1
J: TRBJ1-1
CDR3: CSVPRQAMNTEAFF
DNA: TGCAGCGTCCCCCGACAGGCTATGAACACTGAAGCTTTCTTT

D: .
size: .
V: TRBV12-3/TRBV12-4
J: TRBJ1-1
CDR3: CASSWQGPTVAFF
DNA: TGTGCCAGCAGTTGGCAGGGGCCCACTGTAGCTTTCTTT

D: .
size: .
V: TRBV29-1
J: TRBJ2-1
CDR3: CSVKSSWDNEQFF
DNA: TGCAGCGTAAAATCCTCATGGGACAATGAGCAGTTCTTC

D: .
size: many
V: TRBV7-2
J: TRBJ2-7
CDR3: CASSFSTGLYEQYF
DNA: TGTGCCAGCAGCTTCAGCACAGGTCTCTACGAGCAGTACTTC

D: .
size: once
V: TRBV7-2
J: TRBJ2-7
CDR3: CASSLTGGLSSYEQYF
DNA: TGTGCCAGCAGCCTCACCGGAGGCCTAAGCTCCTACGAGCAGTACTTC

D: TRBD1
size: .
V: TRBV6-5
J: TRBJ1-2
CDR3: CASSPRTGRFYGYTF
DNA: TGTGCCAGCAGCCCCCGGACAGGGCGCTTCTATGGCTACACCTTC

D: .
size: .
V: TRBV20-1
J: TRBJ2-3
CDR3: CSASQGPTDTQYF
DNA: TGCAGTGCTAGCCAGGGACCGACAGATACGCAGTATTTT

D: .
size: many
V: TRBV7-2
J: TRBJ1-2
CDR3: CASSLGRPANYGYTF
DNA: TGTGCCAGCAGCCTGGGACGGCCAGCTAACTATGGCTACACCTTC

D: .
size: few
V: TRBV2
J: TRBJ2-7
CDR3: CASRIRGNEQYF
DNA: TGTGCCAGCAGGATACGGGGAAACGAGCAGTACTTC

D: .
size: few
V: TRBV5-1
J: TRBJ1-1
CDR3: CASSLTGATMINTEAFF
DNA: TGCGCCAGCAGCCTAACCGGGGCCACCATGATCAACACTGAAGCTTTCTTT

D: .
size: .
V: TRBV12-3/TRBV12-4
J: TRBJ1-5
CDR3: CASSLLAGVNQPQHF
DNA: TGTGCCAGCAGTTTACTAGCCGGGGTCAATCAGCCCCAGCATTTT

D: .
size: .
V: TRBV6-8
J: TRBJ2-2
CDR3: CASRVTRVGNTGELFF
DNA: TGTGCCAGCAGAGTTACGCGGGTTGGGAACACCGGGGAGCTGTTTTTT

D: TRBD2
size: .
V: TRBV14
J: TRBJ2-5
CDR3: CASSRFGGAETQYF
DNA: TGTGCCAGCAGCCGATTCGGGGGGGCAGAGACCCAGTACTTC

D: .
size: .
V: TRBV18
J: TRBJ2-2
CDR3: CAILPLDTGELFF
DNA: TGTGCCATCCTCCCTTTGGACACCGGGGAGCTGTTTTTT

D: .
size: .
V: TRBV5-4
J: TRBJ1-4
CDR3: CASSREPTNEKLFF
DNA: TGTGCCAGCAGCAGAGAGCCAACTAATGAAAAACTGTTTTTT

D: TRBD2
size: few
V: TRBV11-2
J: TRBJ2-3
CDR3: CASTMSGRAWDTQYF
DNA: TGTGCCAGCACCATGAGCGGGAGGGCCTGGGATACGCAGTATTTT